This T cell receptor (beta chain) was captured in a study of CD8+CD57+ T cells in acquired aplastic anemia. Sequenced patients had shown CD8+CD57+ cell expansion by flow cytometry. Every patient was diagnosed with severe acquired aplastic anemia. V was shortened by 0 bases and J by 0 bases, with 6 bases between the two germline ends. The germline V gene has CDR1 LGHNA and CDR2 YNFKEQ. The CDR3 length is 14 residues. It was genomic DNA that served as the template for profiling TCR beta VDJ and CDR3. TCRdb reprocessed the reads with MiXCR, giving one entry per CDR3 protein. The sample carries roughly 170,000 distinct CDR3 sequences, roughly 50% recorded once. This clonotype was counted ten times or more. Its antigen is currently unknown. Whole-study results and caveats: Shared by patients and controls, almost 30 CD8+ CDR3s were abundant in patients.

The chain uses TRBV4-2 and TRBJ2-7; unclear D gene. Sequences were obtained from sorted CD4+, CD8+, or CD8+CD57+ T cells (not recorded which) from PBMCs. The TCR sequence derives from a human donor with aplastic anemia. The CDR3 DNA reads as TGTGCCAGCAGCCAAGATGGGGTCTCCTACGAGCAGTACTTC. Amino acid sequence: CASSQDGVSYEQYF.